The source of this TCR beta chain is a study of shared T cell receptors in the human thymus. Germline values: CDR1 KGHSH, CDR2 LQKENI. The CDR3 spans 18 residues. With 3 bases removed from V and 2 bases from J, the gap between germline ends came to 20 bases. Sequencing was performed with immunoSEQ multiplex PCR; in TCRdb, only in-frame clones are kept and a portion is missing. The sample lists about 660,000 clones, around 87% occurring once. These data were likewise used in another study, on human thymus T cells. That work states: Highly overlapping thymic repertoires among unrelated individuals were reported in related research.

The sequence was collected from a boy in the first two years of life with a congenital heart defect. The chain has TRBV18 and TRBJ1-5; the D gene is possibly TRBD1 (5 bases). The sample comprised thymocytes. CDR3 protein: CASSPAGPGGYRNQPQHF. CDR3 DNA sequence: TGTGCCAGCTCACCGGCAGGGCCGGGAGGATATCGCAATCAGCCCCAGCATTTT. Full variable domain (missing parts from reference TRBV18 and TRBJ1-5): NAGVMQNPRHLVRRRGQEARLRCSPMKGHSHVYWYRQLPEEGLKFMVYLQKENIIDESGMPKERFSAEFPKEGPSILRIQQVVRGDSAAYFCASSPAGPGGYRNQPQHFGDGTRLSIL.